This TCR beta chain was captured in a study of blood T cell repertoires in COVID-19. In the study overall: The samples span acute and convalescent COVID-19 from the United States, Italy and Spain. The analysed material was cDNA or gDNA that came from T cells, B-cell-depleted T cells, or PBMCs.

V shed 4 bases, J shed 4 bases, and the junction held 16 bases outside the gene matches. This CDR3 is 18 amino acids long. Germline loops: CDR1 SGHRS, CDR2 YFSETQ. This clone showed up just once. Original processing notes: Estimation of nucleated cell counts was performed using reference gene primer amplification. Using immunoSEQ multiplex PCR, the repertoire was profiled, and TCRdb retains in-frame clones only, with some absent. V and J calls and clone size are those listed in that table; D and trimming were worked out from the DNA. The repertoire has fewer than 200,000 clones, about 85% of them found once; the top ten carry around 9.8%.

The sequencing sample was made of peripheral blood. This receptor was taken from an elderly woman with acute or convalescent COVID-19. The gene calls are TRBV5-1 and TRBJ1-1; 10 bases match TRBD1. The CDR3 is CASSPWTGGSPMGTEAFF. The CDR3 bases are TGCGCCAGCAGCCCCTGGACAGGGGGGAGCCCCATGGGCACTGAAGCTTTCTTT.